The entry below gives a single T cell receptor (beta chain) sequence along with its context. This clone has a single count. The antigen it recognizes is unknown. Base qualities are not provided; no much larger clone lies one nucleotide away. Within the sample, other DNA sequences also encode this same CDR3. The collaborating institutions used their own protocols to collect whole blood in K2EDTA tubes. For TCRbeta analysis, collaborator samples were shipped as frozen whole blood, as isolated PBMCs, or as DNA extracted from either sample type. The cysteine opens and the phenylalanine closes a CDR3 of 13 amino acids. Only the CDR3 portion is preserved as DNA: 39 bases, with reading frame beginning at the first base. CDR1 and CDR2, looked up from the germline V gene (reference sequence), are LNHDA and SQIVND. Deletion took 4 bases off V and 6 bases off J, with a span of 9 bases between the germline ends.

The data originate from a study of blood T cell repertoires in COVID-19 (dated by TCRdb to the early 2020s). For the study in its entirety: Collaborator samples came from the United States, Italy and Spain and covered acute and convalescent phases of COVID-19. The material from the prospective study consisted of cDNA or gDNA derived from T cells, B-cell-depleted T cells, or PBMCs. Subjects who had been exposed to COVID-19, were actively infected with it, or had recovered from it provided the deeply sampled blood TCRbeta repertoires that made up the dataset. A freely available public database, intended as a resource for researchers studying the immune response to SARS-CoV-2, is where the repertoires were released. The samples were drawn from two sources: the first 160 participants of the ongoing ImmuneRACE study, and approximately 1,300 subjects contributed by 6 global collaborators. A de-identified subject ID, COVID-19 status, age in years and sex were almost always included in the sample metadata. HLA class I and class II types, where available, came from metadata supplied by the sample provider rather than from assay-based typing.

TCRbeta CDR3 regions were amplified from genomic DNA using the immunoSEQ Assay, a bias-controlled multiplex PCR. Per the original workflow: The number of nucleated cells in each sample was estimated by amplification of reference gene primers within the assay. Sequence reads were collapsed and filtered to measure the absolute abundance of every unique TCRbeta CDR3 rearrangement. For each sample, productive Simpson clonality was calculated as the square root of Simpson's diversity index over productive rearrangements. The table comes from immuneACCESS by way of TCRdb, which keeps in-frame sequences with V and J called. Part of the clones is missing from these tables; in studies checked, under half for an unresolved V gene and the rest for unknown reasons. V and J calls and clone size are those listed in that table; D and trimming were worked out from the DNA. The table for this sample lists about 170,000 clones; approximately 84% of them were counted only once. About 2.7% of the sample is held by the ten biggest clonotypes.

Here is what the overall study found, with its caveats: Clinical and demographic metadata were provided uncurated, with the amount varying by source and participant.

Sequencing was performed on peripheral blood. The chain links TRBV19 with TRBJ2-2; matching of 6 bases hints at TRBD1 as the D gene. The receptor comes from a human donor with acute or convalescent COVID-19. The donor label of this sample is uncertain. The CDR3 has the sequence CASSTNRAGELFF. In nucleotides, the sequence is TGTGCCAGTAGTACAAACAGGGCCGGGGAGCTGTTTTTT.